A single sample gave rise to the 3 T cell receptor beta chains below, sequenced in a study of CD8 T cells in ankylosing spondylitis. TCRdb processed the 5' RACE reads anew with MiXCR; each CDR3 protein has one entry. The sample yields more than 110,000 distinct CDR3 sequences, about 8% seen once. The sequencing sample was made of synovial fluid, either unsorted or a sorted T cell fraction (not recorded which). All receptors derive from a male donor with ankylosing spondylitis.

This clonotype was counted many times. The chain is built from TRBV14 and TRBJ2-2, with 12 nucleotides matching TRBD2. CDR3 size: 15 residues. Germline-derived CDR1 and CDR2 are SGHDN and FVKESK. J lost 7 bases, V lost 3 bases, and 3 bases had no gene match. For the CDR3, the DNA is TGTGCCAGCAGCCAGAGACTAGCGGGAGTCGGGGAGCTGTTTTTT. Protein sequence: CASSQRLAGVGELFF.

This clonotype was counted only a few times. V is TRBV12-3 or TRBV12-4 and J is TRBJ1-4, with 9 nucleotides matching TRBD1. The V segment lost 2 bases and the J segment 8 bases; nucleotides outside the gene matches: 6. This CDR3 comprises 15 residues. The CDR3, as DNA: TGTGCCAGCAGTTTAAACCCGGGACAGGGAGAAAAACTGTTTTTT. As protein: CASSLNPGQGEKLFF.

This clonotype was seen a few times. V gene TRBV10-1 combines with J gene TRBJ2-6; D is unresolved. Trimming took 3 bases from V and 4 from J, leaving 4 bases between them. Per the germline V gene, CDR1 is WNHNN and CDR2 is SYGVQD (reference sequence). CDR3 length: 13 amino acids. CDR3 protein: CASSDNGANVLTF. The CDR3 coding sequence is TGCGCCAGCAGTGATAACGGGGCCAACGTCCTGACTTTC.